This TCR beta chain was retrieved from a study of blood T cell repertoires in COVID-19. The assay was immunoSEQ multiplex PCR, and TCRdb's table has in-frame clones only and misses some. In the table there are 90,000 to 110,000 clones, over 75% of which are singletons. The trim removed 3 bases at V and 2 bases at J, leaving 6 bases unmatched. The germline V gene encodes CDR1 SEHNR and CDR2 FQNEAQ (reference sequence). The CDR3 extends over 17 amino acids. This sequence was found in a man aged 50-60 years with acute or convalescent COVID-19. Specimen: peripheral blood. The chain recombines TRBV7-9 with TRBJ2-2; TRBD2 matches 10 bases. CDR3 bases: TGTGCCAGCAGCTTCCCTAGCGGGGGCCACAACACCGGGGAGCTGTTTTTT. Its translation is CASSFPSGGHNTGELFF. The full variable domain, in which reference TRBV7-9 and TRBJ2-2 provide the parts outside the CDR3, is DTGVSQNPRHKITKRGQNVTFRCDPISEHNRLYWYRQTLGQGPEFLTYFQNEAQLEKSRLLSDRFSAERPKGSFSTLEIQRTEQGDSAMYLCASSFPSGGHNTGELFFGEGSRLTVL.